Presented here are 28 T cell receptor beta chains from one specimen sequenced in a study of T cells in localized non-small cell lung cancer. TCRdb's copy holds only in-frame clones and misses some; the assay was immunoSEQ multiplex PCR. Of 23,000 or so clones listed, 86% are singletons. The sequencing here drew on peripheral blood, taken before any cancer treatment. These TCRs come from a woman aged 40-75 years with stage I lung adenocarcinoma.

The V call is TRBV7-9, the J call TRBJ1-2, with 7 bases identical to TRBD1. V shed 2 bases and J 3 bases; nucleotides not matched to a gene: 3. From germline, CDR1 is SEHNR and CDR2 FQNEAQ (reference sequence). There are 14 residues in the CDR3. CDR3 in amino acids: CASSLLTGDYGYTF. The CDR3 region has the DNA TGTGCCAGCAGCTTACTTACAGGGGACTATGGCTACACCTTC.

The chain employs TRBV10-2 and TRBJ2-5; TRBD1 or TRBD2 may be the D gene (5 bases each). Trimming pared 7 bases from V and 2 bases from J, leaving 14 bases between. CDR1 is WSHSY, CDR2 SAAADI, per germline. The CDR3 has 14 amino acids. The CDR3 coding sequence is TGCGCCAGCACACCGGAGGACATACAAGAGACCCAGTACTTC. Its translation: CASTPEDIQETQYF.

The chain has TRBV5-1 and TRBJ1-1; D is ambiguous. The CDR3 loop spans 13 amino acids. V was cut by 0 bases and J by 1 base, with 4 bases left in between. Germline-derived CDR1 and CDR2 are SGHRS and YFSETQ. CDR3 in amino acids: CASSLAGNTEAFF. In nucleotides, the CDR3 is TGCGCCAGCAGCTTGGCGGGGAACACTGAAGCTTTCTTT.

The chain carries TRBV5-8 and TRBJ2-5; D is possibly TRBD2 (6 bases). This CDR3 comprises 14 residues. Germline V gives CDR1 SGHTS, CDR2 YDEGEE. Trimming removed 4 bases at V and 2 bases at J, with 12 bases between. Here the CDR3 DNA reads TGTGCCAGCAGCAGGCTAGGAGGGCAAGAGACCCAGTACTTC. Translated, it gives CASSRLGGQETQYF.

V is TRBV5-1 and J is TRBJ1-1; D gene ambiguous. The CDR3 totals 14 residues. The germline V gene has CDR1 SGHRS and CDR2 YFSETQ. V was cut by 0 bases and J by 1 base, with 7 bases left in between. This chain's CDR3 is CASSLGAQNTEAFF. For the CDR3, the DNA is TGCGCCAGCAGCTTGGGAGCTCAGAACACTGAAGCTTTCTTT.

The V call is TRBV11-3, the J call TRBJ1-1; D gene unclear. The CDR3 contains 14 residues. Germline CDR1 is SGHNT and CDR2 is YENEEA. Trimming left V 1 base short and J 3 bases short, with 9 bases between. In DNA, the CDR3 is TGTGCCAGCAGCTTAGGGTGGGGAGACACTGAAGCTTTCTTT. It specifies CASSLGWGDTEAFF.

The CDR3 nucleotides are TGCGCCAGCAGCCAAGATCCAGATGGGGAAAAACTGTTTTTT. Translating it yields CASSQDPDGEKLFF. This rearrangement joins TRBV4-3 to TRBJ1-4; D is unclear. Between the trimmed V and J ends, which lost 0 bases and 8 bases, there was a span of 10 bases. The CDR3 sequence is 14 residues long. CDR1 and CDR2 (germline): LGHNA, YSLEER.

CDR3 coding DNA: TGTGCCAGCAGCTTAGGAGCCGAGACAGGGGGCGCCTATGGCTACACCTTC. It specifies CASSLGAETGGAYGYTF. The chain couples TRBV7-9 to TRBJ1-2, with TRBD1 identical over 10 bases. Germline trimming cut 1 base from V and 4 bases from J; bases unmatched to any gene: 9. Germline CDR1 SEHNR, CDR2 FQNEAQ (reference sequence). CDR3 size: 17 residues. Supplemented by reference TRBV7-9 and TRBJ1-2, the full variable domain reads DTGVSQNPRHKITKRGQNVTFRCDPISEHNRLYWYRQTLGQGPEFLTYFQNEAQLEKSRLLSDRFSAERPKGSFSTLEIQRTEQGDSAMYLCASSLGAETGGAYGYTFGSGTRLTVV.

The J gene is TRBJ1-2, the V gene TRBV2; D unclear. The CDR3 covers 13 residues. Germline V gene lookup returns CDR1 SNHLY and CDR2 FYNNEI. Trimming took off 7 bases at V and 1 base at J, with 10 bases between the two ends. This CDR3 is CASTGNLNYGYTF. The CDR3 nucleotides are TGTGCCAGCACGGGGAACCTTAACTATGGCTACACCTTC.

This clone was counted once. V usage is TRBV6-5 and J usage is TRBJ1-6, with TRBD1 matching 8 bases. Per germline, CDR1 MNHEY and CDR2 SVGAGI. With 4 bases clipped from V and 3 bases from J, the junction kept 2 bases outside the gene matches. The CDR3 is made up of 15 amino acids. The CDR3 nucleotides read TGTGCCAGCAGTTTGACAGGGGACTATAATTCACCCCTCCACTTT. Translation: CASSLTGDYNSPLHF.

This clone has only one observation. The chain couples TRBV9 to TRBJ2-1; 7 bases line up with TRBD2. Germline V CDR1 and CDR2: SGDLS, YYNGEE. Germline trimming cut 3 bases from V and 8 bases from J; bases unmatched to any gene: 5. CDR3 length equals 13 residues. The CDR3 loop reads CASSALGGDEQFF. In DNA, the CDR3 is TGTGCCAGCAGCGCCCTGGGAGGGGATGAGCAGTTCTTC.

This clone showed up just a few times. This rearrangement joins TRBV10-3 to TRBJ1-4; possibly TRBD1 for D (5 bases). The V end lost 8 bases, the J end lost 2 bases, and 9 bases lay between the germline ends. The germline CDR1 and CDR2 sequences are ENHRY and SYGVKD. CDR3 size: 13 residues. This CDR3 is CAIRGETNEKLFF. The CDR3 nucleotides are TGTGCCATCCGGGGGGAGACTAATGAAAAACTGTTTTTT.

This clone was seen only once. The rearrangement joins TRBV7-2 to TRBJ1-2; no reliable D call. CDR1 and CDR2 (germline): SGHTA, FQGNSA. V lost 3 bases to trimming and J lost 0 bases, with 8 bases between them. The CDR3 consists of 14 residues. CDR3 DNA sequence: TGTGCCAGCAGCTTGCAGCTTTCTAACTATGGCTACACCTTC. Translation gives CASSLQLSNYGYTF.

This sequence joins TRBV4-2 and TRBJ2-2, with 14 bases that match TRBD2. The J segment lost 3 bases and the V segment lost 0 bases, leaving 15 bases of the junction unmatched. CDR3 length: 22 amino acids. CDR1 and CDR2 (germline): LGHNA, YNFKEQ. This chain's CDR3 is CASSQDAGGLAGGPTYTGELFF. CDR3 in DNA: TGTGCCAGCAGCCAAGACGCAGGAGGACTAGCGGGGGGACCCACTTACACCGGGGAGCTGTTTTTT.

This clone was counted a single time. This chain uses TRBV6-1 with TRBJ1-4; D might be TRBD1 (6 bases). Germline CDR1 and CDR2: MNHNS and SASEGT. V was trimmed by 1 base and J by 3 bases, leaving 9 bases between them. CDR3 length equals 15 residues. As DNA, the CDR3 is TGTGCCAGCAGTGAAGGGACAGCGTCTAATGAAAAACTGTTTTTT. Translation: CASSEGTASNEKLFF.

The chain combines TRBV5-6 with TRBJ2-7, with a weak D call TRBD1 (6 bases). The CDR3 runs 14 residues. Deletions cut 0 bases from V and 3 bases from J, with 10 bases between. From germline, CDR1 is SGHDT and CDR2 YYEEEE. CDR3 nucleotide sequence: TGTGCCAGCAGCTTGGGACAGGACGGCTACGAGCAGTACTTC. It is translated as CASSLGQDGYEQYF.

The chain recombines TRBV7-9 with TRBJ2-1; TRBD2 might be the D (5 bases). The CDR3 has 15 amino acids. Germline V lookup: CDR1 SEHNR, CDR2 FQNEAQ (reference sequence). Trimming pared 1 base from V and 7 bases from J, leaving 14 bases between. CDR3 coding DNA: TGTGCCAGCAGCTTAGGAGGAAGGGAGACAAATGAGCAGTTCTTC. Translating gives CASSLGGRETNEQFF.

The chain has TRBV7-3 and TRBJ1-6; D is uncertain. V was shortened by 5 bases and J by 7 bases, with 6 bases between the two germline ends. In germline, CDR1 is SGHTA, CDR2 FQGTGA. This CDR3 is built from 12 residues. Written as DNA, the CDR3 is TGTGCCAGCAGCCATAACAATTCACCCCTCCACTTT. Amino acids: CASSHNNSPLHF. Full variable domain (rest looked up from reference TRBV7-3 and TRBJ1-6): GAGVSQTPSNKVTEKGKYVELRCDPISGHTALYWYRQSLGQGPEFLIYFQGTGAADDSGLPNDRFFAVRPEGSVSTLKIQRTERGDSAVYLCASSHNNSPLHFGNGTRLTVT.

The V gene is TRBV6-5, the J gene TRBJ1-6; D gene ambiguous. Germline lookup yields CDR1 MNHEY and CDR2 SVGAGI. This CDR3 spans 14 amino acids. V lost 11 bases and J lost 3, with 14 bases in between. The CDR3 DNA follows: TGTGCCGTCCAAAAGAGGCACTATAATTCACCCCTCCACTTT. The encoded protein is CAVQKRHYNSPLHF.

This clone is medium-sized within its sample. CDR3 sequence (DNA): TGTGCCAGCCTTCCTGACGGACAGCCTAATGAAAAACTGTTTTTT. Its translation: CASLPDGQPNEKLFF. V and J are TRBV6-1 and TRBJ1-4; perhaps TRBD1 as D (6 bases). The CDR3 is 15 amino acids. V dropped 8 bases and J dropped 3 bases, with 16 bases sitting between them. CDR1 is MNHNS, CDR2 SASEGT, per germline.

This clone was seen once. V is TRBV7-2 and J is TRBJ1-4, with a weak D call TRBD1 (5 bases). Trimming took off 5 bases at V and 10 bases at J, with 17 bases between the two ends. The V gene's germline CDR1 is SGHTA and CDR2 FQGNSA. This CDR3 comprises 14 residues. The CDR3 loop is CASSPRVGGAKLFF. The CDR3 region has the DNA TGTGCCAGCAGCCCCCGCGTGGGGGGAGCAAAACTGTTTTTT.

The chain carries TRBV6-4 and TRBJ2-3; D is perhaps TRBD2 (7 bases). Trimming removed 3 bases from V and 2 bases from J, with 9 bases in between. This CDR3 is 14 amino acids long. Looked up from germline, CDR1 is MRHNA and CDR2 is SNTAGT. For the CDR3, the DNA is TGTGCCAGCAGTGAGGGGGGGGCCACAGATACGCAGTATTTT. The encoded protein is CASSEGGATDTQYF.

In this sample, this clone turned up once. V is TRBV5-6 and J is TRBJ1-2; weak D call: TRBD1 (5 bases). The CDR3 sequence is 15 residues long. Germline V gene sequence: CDR1 SGHDT, CDR2 YYEEEE. V lost 1 base and J 4 bases, leaving 14 bases between the germline ends. CDR3 DNA: TGTGCCAGCAGCTTGCAGGGCGGCAGAAGCTATGGCTACACCTTC. It is translated as CASSLQGGRSYGYTF.

The chain links TRBV19 to TRBJ2-3; 7 positions agree with TRBD1. There are 13 residues in the CDR3. CDR1 is LNHDA, CDR2 SQIVND, per germline (reference sequence). After removal of 11 bases from V and 1 base from J, the junction contained 6 bases not matched to a gene. The CDR3 nucleotides are TGTGCCGGCCGGGACAGCGGCACAGATACGCAGTATTTT. Its translation: CAGRDSGTDTQYF.

J is TRBJ2-7 and V is TRBV20-1; D is undetermined. Germline V gene data show CDR1 as DFQATT and CDR2 as SNEGSKA (reference sequence). The germline V and J ends were trimmed by 7 bases and 8 bases, with 6 bases remaining between them. This CDR3 region has 8 residues. In DNA form, the CDR3 reads TGCAGTGGTGGGCAGCAGTACTTC. It yields the protein CSGGQQYF.

The chain uses TRBV7-2 and TRBJ1-1; D is undetermined. Deletions cut 6 bases from V and 1 base from J, with 12 bases between. Germline values: CDR1 SGHTA, CDR2 FQGNSA. The CDR3 length is 14 residues. CDR3 sequence reads: CASRTRRSNTEAFF. The CDR3 DNA is TGTGCCAGCAGAACCAGGCGATCGAACACTGAAGCTTTCTTT.

This clone was seen a single time. The genes are TRBV7-8 and TRBJ1-1, with D unclear. Trimming left V 2 bases short and J 4 bases short, with 14 bases between. This CDR3 is built from 15 residues. Germline V lookup: CDR1 SGHVS, CDR2 FQNEAQ. The CDR3 sequence: CASSLSFSSTTEAFF. In nucleotides, the CDR3 is TGTGCCAGCAGCTTATCTTTCAGCAGTACCACTGAAGCTTTCTTT.

This chain joins TRBV5-1 and TRBJ1-2, with 7 nucleotides matching TRBD1. V was pared by 4 bases and J by 4 bases, with 13 bases of the junction left unmatched. The germline V gene encodes CDR1 SGHRS and CDR2 YFSETQ. The CDR3 consists of 16 residues. The CDR3 reads CASSGGDSYTSYGYTF. The CDR3 DNA sequence: TGCGCCAGCAGCGGTGGGGACAGCTATACTAGCTATGGCTACACCTTC.